This T cell receptor (beta chain) was recorded in a study of cytomegalovirus exposure and HLA in healthy donors. Worth noting for this clone: The antigen is undetermined.

The primer mix had 60 Vbeta and 13 Jbeta primers. The repertoire was sequenced with immunoSEQ multiplex PCR; TCRdb's copy has only in-frame clones and lacks some. This table holds about 190,000 clones, approximately 78% found once. Overall study results and limits: The authors judged a highly shared variant cluster likely a sequencing artifact. Rarity characterized most TCR sequences, yet some public TCRs appeared in many donors.

The length of the CDR3 is 14 residues. V was shortened by 5 bases and J by 0 bases, with 11 bases between the two germline ends. Per germline, CDR1 SNHLY and CDR2 FYNNEI. The chain recombines TRBV2 with TRBJ2-7; D gene unclear. The TCR originated in a woman aged 18-30 years in good health and CMV-seronegative. The sample consisted of PBMCs. DNA of the CDR3: TGTGCCAGCAGTAACTACCAGAGCTCCTACGAGCAGTACTTC. Residues: CASSNYQSSYEQYF.